The 2 T cell receptor beta chains below come from one sample, sequenced in a study of T cell responses to AZD1222 COVID-19 vaccine. Sequencing used immunoSEQ multiplex PCR; TCRdb keeps in-frame clones, though not all of them. This table holds approximately 45,000 clones, 70% to 90% found once. Material: peripheral blood, obtained 28 days after the second AZD1222 dose. The receptors shown here come from an adult who received the AZD1222 COVID-19 vaccine.

This clone was picked up a small number of times. This chain connects TRBV7-2 to TRBJ2-3; no definite D call. The CDR3 totals 14 residues. From germline, CDR1 is SGHTA and CDR2 FQGNSA. The V and J ends lost 0 bases and 2 bases respectively, with 6 bases between them. CDR3 coding DNA: TGTGCCAGCAGCTTAGCCTCAGTCACAGATACGCAGTATTTT. It yields the protein CASSLASVTDTQYF. Full variable domain (outside the CDR3, taken from reference TRBV7-2 and TRBJ2-3): GAGVSQSPSNKVTEKGKDVELRCDPISGHTALYWYRQSLGQGLEFLIYFQGNSAPDKSGLPSDRFSAERTGGSVSTLTIQRTQQEDSAVYLCASSLASVTDTQYFGPGTRLTVL.

V usage is TRBV19 and J usage is TRBJ1-5, with D tentatively TRBD1 (6 bases). The CDR3 loop spans 14 amino acids. Between the trimmed V and J ends, which lost 4 bases and 3 bases, there was a span of 10 bases. Germline V gene data show CDR1 as LNHDA and CDR2 as SQIVND (reference sequence). The CDR3 loop is CASSTTGYNQPQHF. DNA of the CDR3: TGTGCCAGTAGTACTACAGGGTACAATCAGCCCCAGCATTTT.